The source of this TCR beta chain is a study of blood T cells in healthy people across ages. Regarding the study as a whole: Older age coincided with a roughly linear decline in TCR beta diversity per million T cells. Donor CMV status was unknown, possibly confounding expanded clonotype changes.

Per-sample PBMC isolation yielded at least 6 million cells. This clonotype was seen a handful of times. The antigen is not known. The CDR3 runs to 15 residues. Per germline, CDR1 GTSNPN and CDR2 SVGIG (reference sequence). J gave up 7 bases and V 0 bases, and 8 bases lay outside the gene matches. Alongside a J-beta primer mix, a sample-barcoded 5' primer served in a second PCR lasting about 7 to 11 cycles. TCRdb reprocessed the 5' RACE reads via MiXCR and lists one record per CDR3 protein. The repertoire holds 500,000 to 700,000 distinct CDR3 sequences, with about 30% as singletons. The sequencing input was blood. V gene TRBV30 combines with J gene TRBJ2-1; 8 bases agree with TRBD2. The TCR comes from an elderly woman in good health. CDR3 loop: CAWSVRGGVGNEQFF. The CDR3 nucleotides are TGTGCCTGGAGTGTACGGGGGGGCGTAGGAAATGAGCAGTTCTTC.